Sequencing of this T cell receptor (beta chain) was carried out in a study of cytomegalovirus exposure and HLA in healthy donors. Study results and limitations: In a later analysis, V- and J-gene trimming of beta chains associated with a DCLRE1C missense variant, replicated independently.

Primers included in the PCR were 60 Vbeta and 13 Jbeta primers. Clones were read by immunoSEQ multiplex PCR, and TCRdb kept only the in-frame ones, dropping some. The data hold roughly 110,000 clones, with 74% observed a single time. Points on this clone: Its matching antigen is unknown.

CDR1 and CDR2 (germline): SNHLY, FYNNEI. The length of the CDR3 is 11 residues. V shed 8 bases and J shed 0 bases, with 3 bases lying between them. Sample: PBMCs. The chain combines TRBV2 with TRBJ2-3; the D is unclear. The source is a woman aged 40 to 55 in good health and CMV-seropositive. The CDR3 bases are TGTGCCAGCTCTAGCACAGATACGCAGTATTTT. It encodes CASSSTDTQYF.